The present entry profiles one T cell receptor (beta chain) with its context. Its matching antigen is unknown. Both 60 Vbeta primers and 13 Jbeta primers went into the PCR. Authors' data handling: Counted up in a later analysis, unique TCR beta chains came to some 75 million, with around 10 million shared. The table came from immunoSEQ multiplex PCR; TCRdb's copy has only in-frame clones and leaves some out. The V and J calls and clone size were taken over from that table, and D and trimming were inferred from the DNA. This sample has more than 130,000 clones, with roughly 78% found just once. The source of the sample is a study of cytomegalovirus exposure and HLA in healthy donors. Study-wide findings and caveats: In an earlier analysis, in 620 or so donors, most V segments appeared productive either ~87% or ~30% of the time. Later on, a genetic analysis was performed. It linked a missense variant in DCLRE1C with V- and J-gene trimming of TCR beta.

The junction had 11 bases not matched to a gene; V was cut back by 0 bases and J by 6 bases. This CDR3 region has 16 residues. The germline CDR1 and CDR2 sequences are SGHRS and YFSETQ. The sample comprised PBMCs. This TCR was recovered from a man aged 25-45 years in good health and CMV-seronegative. The chain employs TRBV5-1 and TRBJ1-2, with 7 positions matching TRBD1. DNA for the CDR3: TGCGCCAGCAGCTTGGGACAGGGTGAACCCTCCGATGGCTACACCTTC. This codes for CASSLGQGEPSDGYTF.